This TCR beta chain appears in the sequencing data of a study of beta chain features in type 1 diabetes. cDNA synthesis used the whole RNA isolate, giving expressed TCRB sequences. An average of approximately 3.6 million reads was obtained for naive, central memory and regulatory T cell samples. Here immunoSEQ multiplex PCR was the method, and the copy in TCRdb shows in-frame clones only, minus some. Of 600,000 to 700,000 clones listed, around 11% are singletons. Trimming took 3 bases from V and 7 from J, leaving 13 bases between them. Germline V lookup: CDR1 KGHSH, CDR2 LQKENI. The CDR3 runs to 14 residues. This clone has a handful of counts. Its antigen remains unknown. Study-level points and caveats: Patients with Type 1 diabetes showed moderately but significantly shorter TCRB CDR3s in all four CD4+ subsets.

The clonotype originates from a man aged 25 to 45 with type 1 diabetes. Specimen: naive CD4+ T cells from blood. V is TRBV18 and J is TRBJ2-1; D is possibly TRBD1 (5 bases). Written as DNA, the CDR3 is TGTGCCAGCTCACCCCCTAGGGGTTCGAATGAGCAGTTCTTC. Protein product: CASSPPRGSNEQFF. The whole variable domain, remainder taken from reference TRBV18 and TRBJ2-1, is NAGVMQNPRHLVRRRGQEARLRCSPMKGHSHVYWYRQLPEEGLKFMVYLQKENIIDESGMPKERFSAEFPKEGPSILRIQQVVRGDSAAYFCASSPPRGSNEQFFGPGTRLTVL.